Following are 28 T cell receptor beta chains from one sample sequenced in a study of shared clonotypes between healthy human individuals. The table came from immunoSEQ multiplex PCR; TCRdb's copy has only in-frame clones and leaves some out. Among 2 million to 3 million clones listed, roughly 93% were seen once. The sequenced sample consisted of naive CD4+ T cells from PBMCs. Subset indicated: CD45RA+ positively selected. These TCRs come from a man in his late teens or twenties in good health. Some clones in this sample may be carry-over from other donors' samples.

The CDR3 region is CASRDRGQGIFGAFF. CDR3 sequence (DNA): TGTGCCAGCAGGGACAGAGGGCAGGGGATCTTTGGAGCTTTCTTT. The chain has TRBV7-9 and TRBJ1-1; tentatively, D is TRBD1 (6 bases). The V end lost 6 bases, the J end lost 10 bases, and 24 bases lay between the germline ends. The CDR3 is made up of 15 amino acids. Per the germline V gene, CDR1 is SEHNR and CDR2 is FQNEAQ (reference sequence).

CDR3 amino acids: CAILDGGNTEAFF. DNA of the CDR3: TGTGCCATCCTAGACGGGGGGAACACTGAAGCTTTCTTT. The chain has TRBV10-3 and TRBJ1-1; possible D gene TRBD1, 5 bases. V lost 8 bases and J lost 1, with 11 bases in between. Germline CDR1 is ENHRY and CDR2 is SYGVKD. This CDR3 comprises 13 residues.

The chain couples TRBV6-5 to TRBJ1-2; D unclear. The CDR3 extends over 14 amino acids. Germline assignment: CDR1 MNHEY and CDR2 SVGAGI. V lost 2 bases, J lost 2 bases, and 9 bases lay in between. The CDR3 DNA sequence: TGTGCCAGCAGTTACCTCCGCAGAAACTATGGCTACACCTTC. It is translated as CASSYLRRNYGYTF.

The CDR3 here is CASNRFGGTGELFF. The CDR3 DNA reads as TGTGCCAGCAACAGATTTGGGGGAACCGGGGAGCTGTTTTTT. V and J are TRBV2 and TRBJ2-2; D is perhaps TRBD1 or TRBD2 (5 bases each). The CDR3 is 14 amino acids. CDR1 is SNHLY and CDR2 is FYNNEI in the germline V gene. The V gene lost 7 bases and the J gene lost 5 bases, with 14 bases spanning the gap.

This clone was found once. The chain joins TRBV28 to TRBJ1-2; 10 bases align to TRBD1. CDR3 length equals 13 residues. Unmatched junction bases numbered 3, after V lost 8 bases and J lost 3 bases. CDR1 is MDHEN, CDR2 SYDVKM, per germline. CDR3 sequence: CASETGGDYGYTF. The CDR3 nucleotides read TGTGCCAGCGAGACAGGGGGCGACTATGGCTACACCTTC.

About this clone itself: The sample has other DNA sequences that encode this CDR3 too. The V gene is TRBV18, the J gene TRBJ2-5; the D gene is possibly TRBD2 (6 bases). In germline, CDR1 is KGHSH, CDR2 LQKENI. The CDR3 runs to 12 residues. Trimming took off 6 bases at V and 5 bases at J, with 10 bases between the two ends. CDR3 sequence reads: CASSSGGETQYF. CDR3 nucleotide sequence: TGTGCCAGCTCCTCCGGAGGGGAGACCCAGTACTTC.

This clone was observed once. The chain carries TRBV7-9 and TRBJ2-1; D is perhaps TRBD2 (5 bases). From germline, CDR1 is SEHNR and CDR2 FQNEAQ (reference sequence). With 1 base removed from V and 9 bases from J, the gap between germline ends came to 13 bases. The CDR3 contains 14 residues. The CDR3 is CASSLVGPTTEQFF. The CDR3 nucleotides are TGTGCCAGCAGCTTAGTTGGGCCGACTACTGAGCAGTTCTTC.

The chain is built from TRBV30 and TRBJ2-7; D not resolved. The CDR3 length is 14 residues. Trimming removed 5 bases from V and 5 bases from J, with 19 bases in between. Germline V gene data show CDR1 as GTSNPN and CDR2 as SVGIG (reference sequence). CDR3 sequence reads: CAWGSLWTRNEQYF. In DNA form, the CDR3 reads TGTGCCTGGGGTTCCCTGTGGACCCGCAACGAGCAGTACTTC. Drawing the rest from reference TRBV30 and TRBJ2-7, the complete variable domain is SQTIHQWPATLVQPVGSPLSLECTVEGTSNPNLYWYRQAAGRGLQLLFYSVGIGQISSEVPQNLSASRPQDRQFILSSKKLLLSDSGFYLCAWGSLWTRNEQYFGPGTRLTVT.

V gene TRBV6-5 combines with J gene TRBJ2-1; D is uncertain. Germline-derived CDR1 and CDR2 are MNHEY and SVGAGI. The V and J ends lost 7 bases and 9 bases respectively, with 13 bases between them. CDR3 size: 12 residues. In DNA form, the CDR3 reads TGTGCCAGCACCCCCGGGTGGGGTGAGCAGTTCTTC. This sequence encodes CASTPGWGEQFF.

This clone was picked up a small number of times. The chain has TRBV7-3 and TRBJ2-1, with D tentatively TRBD2 (5 bases). Germline values: CDR1 SGHTA, CDR2 FQGTGA. V lost 5 bases and J 2 bases, leaving 10 bases between the germline ends. This CDR3 contains 14 residues. Here the CDR3 reads CASSPYGTYNEQFF. The CDR3 nucleotides are TGTGCCAGCAGCCCCTACGGGACCTACAATGAGCAGTTCTTC.

The table lists this clone with a count of one. This chain joins TRBV5-1 and TRBJ2-4; maybe TRBD2 (7 bases). Germline-derived CDR1 and CDR2 are SGHRS and YFSETQ. The CDR3 loop spans 18 amino acids. With 4 bases removed from V and 5 bases from J, the gap between germline ends came to 25 bases. CDR3 sequence (DNA): TGCGCCAGCAGCGGGGGGGCGTCTCAGACAGGCCGCCAAAACATTCAGTACTTC. It encodes CASSGGASQTGRQNIQYF.

The chain joins TRBV5-1 to TRBJ1-5, with 7 bases matching TRBD1. Looked up from germline, CDR1 is SGHRS and CDR2 is YFSETQ. With 0 bases clipped from V and 4 bases from J, the junction kept 7 bases outside the gene matches. There are 16 residues in the CDR3. CDR3 amino acids: CASSLGDRSYNQPQHF. Here the CDR3 DNA reads TGCGCCAGCAGCTTGGGGGACAGATCCTATAATCAGCCCCAGCATTTT.

On this clone itself: The same CDR3 can be traced to other DNA sequences in this sample. The chain employs TRBV30 and TRBJ2-1; D is undetermined. This CDR3 has 13 residues. Germline CDR1 reads GTSNPN; CDR2 reads SVGIG (reference sequence). The V end was cut by 2 bases, the J end by 0 bases, with 5 bases between. The DNA of the CDR3 is TGTGCCTGGAGTCCGAGCTCCTACAATGAGCAGTTCTTC. Encoded protein: CAWSPSSYNEQFF.

The chain uses TRBV5-4 and TRBJ2-5, with 9 bases aligning to TRBD2. The DNA end favors TRBJ2-7, so the J call may be wrong. CDR3 length: 16 residues. From germline, CDR1 is SGHNT and CDR2 YYREEE (reference sequence). CDR3 amino acids: CASSHPGAGGPHEQYF. The DNA for the CDR3 is TGTGCCAGCAGCCACCCGGGGGCGGGAGGGCCCCACGAGCAGTACTTC.

This clone was detected only once. The chain links TRBV18 to TRBJ2-5, with D tentatively TRBD1 or TRBD2 (6 bases each). This CDR3 region has 18 residues. Trimming shortened V by 3 bases and J by 5 bases, and 25 bases separated the two germline ends. CDR1 is KGHSH and CDR2 is LQKENI in the germline V gene. The CDR3 spells CASSPRQIRGDVSETQYF. CDR3 nucleotides: TGTGCCAGCTCACCCCGACAGATAAGGGGGGATGTCTCGGAGACCCAGTACTTC.

As concerns this clone: Other nucleotide sequences from this sample produce the same CDR3. Here the CDR3 DNA reads TGTGCCAGCAGCTTGACTAGCGGGATCTACGAGCAGTACTTC. Translation gives CASSLTSGIYEQYF. The chain joins TRBV7-2 to TRBJ2-7; 11 positions match TRBD2. Trimming cost V 3 bases and J 3 bases; bases outside gene matches: 1. CDR3 length: 14 amino acids. Germline loops: CDR1 SGHTA, CDR2 FQGNSA.

The chain links TRBV28 to TRBJ1-2; D might be TRBD1 (5 bases). V lost 2 bases, J lost 6 bases, and 16 bases lay in between. The CDR3 runs 15 residues. CDR1 is MDHEN, CDR2 SYDVKM, per germline. CDR3 amino acids: CASSLRGGLLHGYTF. CDR3 nucleotides: TGTGCCAGCAGTTTACGGGGGGGACTACTCCATGGCTACACCTTC.

The CDR3, as DNA: TGTGCCAGCAGCTCCCCTGACGGGAGGAGAGGCTCCTACAATGAGCAGTTCTTC. Residues: CASSSPDGRRGSYNEQFF. The genes are TRBV7-4 and TRBJ2-1, with 7 nucleotides matching TRBD2. The CDR3 has 18 amino acids. V trimming: 4 bases; J trimming: 0 bases; junction bases outside the gene matches: 12. Germline CDR1 reads SGHVT; CDR2 reads SQSDAQ.

V usage is TRBV7-3 and J usage is TRBJ2-3; 12 nucleotides align to TRBD2. The J segment lost 2 bases and the V segment lost 8 bases, leaving 2 bases of the junction unmatched. In germline, CDR1 is SGHTA, CDR2 FQGTGA. The CDR3 contains 14 residues. This CDR3 is CASRLAGDTDTQYF. In nucleotides, the CDR3 is TGTGCCAGCCGACTAGCGGGAGACACAGATACGCAGTATTTT.

This rearrangement joins TRBV10-3 to TRBJ2-7, with D maybe TRBD2 (6 bases). Trimming took off 6 bases at V and 3 bases at J, with 21 bases between the two ends. Germline V lookup: CDR1 ENHRY, CDR2 SYGVKD. The CDR3 length is 16 residues. The CDR3 sequence is CAIRGTGAGANYEQYF. The DNA for the CDR3 is TGTGCCATCAGGGGGACGGGAGCCGGGGCTAACTACGAGCAGTACTTC.

On this clone: Other DNA sequences of this sample code for an identical CDR3. The chain employs TRBV28 and TRBJ2-3, with unresolved D. The CDR3 contains 12 residues. V lost 6 bases, J lost 2 bases, and 6 bases lay in between. The germline CDR1 and CDR2 sequences are MDHEN and SYDVKM. DNA for the CDR3: TGTGCCAGCAGCTCACTCACAGATACGCAGTATTTT. Its translation: CASSSLTDTQYF.

This clone appeared a few times. This sequence joins TRBV30 and TRBJ1-5, with D unclear. Germline assignment: CDR1 GTSNPN and CDR2 SVGIG (reference sequence). The CDR3 is 16 amino acids. Trimming stripped 0 bases from V and 3 bases from J, with 15 bases between. CDR3 region: CAWSVQLGQLNQPQHF. In DNA form, the CDR3 reads TGTGCCTGGAGTGTACAGCTTGGGCAGCTCAATCAGCCCCAGCATTTT.

The rearrangement links TRBV14 to TRBJ2-4; D unresolved. Trimming took 1 base from V and 10 from J, leaving 5 bases between them. This CDR3 has 11 amino acids. Germline-derived CDR1 and CDR2 are SGHDN and FVKESK. The CDR3 region has the DNA TGTGCCAGCAGCCAAGGTGGGATTCAGTACTTC. Translated: CASSQGGIQYF. The variable domain in full, with the rest retrieved from reference TRBV14 and TRBJ2-4, is EAGVTQFPSHSVIEKGQTVTLRCDPISGHDNLYWYRRVMGKEIKFLLHFVKESKQDESGMPNNRFLAERTGGTYSTLKVQPAELEDSGVYFCASSQGGIQYFGAGTRLSVL.

J is TRBJ2-2 and V is TRBV5-6; 14 bases align to TRBD2. The V gene end was trimmed by 1 base and the J gene end by 4 bases; junction bases not matched to a gene: 9. This CDR3 has 19 amino acids. Per the germline V gene, CDR1 is SGHDT and CDR2 is YYEEEE. CDR3 in DNA: TGTGCCAGCAGCTTGTTTGGACTAGCGGGAGGAGGAGTCACCGGGGAGCTGTTTTTT. This gives the protein CASSLFGLAGGGVTGELFF.

The V call is TRBV19, the J call TRBJ1-5; D is undetermined. Trimming shortened V by 4 bases and J by 2 bases, and 15 bases separated the two germline ends. Germline CDR1 reads LNHDA; CDR2 reads SQIVND (reference sequence). The CDR3 spans 16 residues. CDR3 residues: CASSRAGLIGNQPQHF. CDR3 coding DNA: TGTGCCAGTAGTAGGGCAGGTCTGATCGGCAATCAGCCCCAGCATTTT.

The chain is built from TRBV28 and TRBJ1-6; D call uncertain. V was trimmed by 3 bases and J by 4 bases, leaving 4 bases between them. Germline CDR1 and CDR2: MDHEN and SYDVKM. This CDR3 contains 13 residues. CDR3 protein: CASSFMYNSPLHF. CDR3 bases: TGTGCCAGCAGTTTCATGTATAATTCACCCCTCCACTTT.

CDR3 nucleotide sequence: TGTGCCAGCAGACCCTATAGCGGGAGATCCACCGGGGAGCTGTTTTTT. It is translated as CASRPYSGRSTGELFF. The V and J genes are TRBV28 and TRBJ2-2; 9 bases fit TRBD2. Germline CDR1 reads MDHEN; CDR2 reads SYDVKM. V trimming: 6 bases; J trimming: 4 bases; junction bases outside the gene matches: 9. The CDR3 covers 16 residues.

The rearrangement joins TRBV28 to TRBJ1-1; D is unclear. Per the germline V gene, CDR1 is MDHEN and CDR2 is SYDVKM. The CDR3 extends over 14 amino acids. With 5 bases removed from V and 1 base from J, the gap between germline ends came to 11 bases. CDR3: CASSVATSNTEAFF. The DNA for the CDR3 is TGTGCCAGCAGTGTCGCGACTTCGAACACTGAAGCTTTCTTT.